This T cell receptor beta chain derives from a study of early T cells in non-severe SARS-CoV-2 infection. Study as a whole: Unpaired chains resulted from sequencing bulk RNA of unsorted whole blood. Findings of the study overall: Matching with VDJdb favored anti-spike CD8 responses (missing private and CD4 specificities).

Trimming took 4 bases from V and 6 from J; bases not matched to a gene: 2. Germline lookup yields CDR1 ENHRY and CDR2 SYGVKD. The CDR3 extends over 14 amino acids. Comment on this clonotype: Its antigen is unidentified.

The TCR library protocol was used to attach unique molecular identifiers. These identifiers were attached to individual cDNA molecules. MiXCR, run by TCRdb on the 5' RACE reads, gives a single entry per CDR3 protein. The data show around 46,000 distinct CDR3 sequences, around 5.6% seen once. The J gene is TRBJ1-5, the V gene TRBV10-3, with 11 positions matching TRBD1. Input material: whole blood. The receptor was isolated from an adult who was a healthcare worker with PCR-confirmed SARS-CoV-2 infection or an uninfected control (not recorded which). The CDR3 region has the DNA TGTGCCATCAGTGGCGGGACAGGGGGTCAGCCCCAGCATTTT. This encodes CAISGGTGGQPQHF.